Below, 23 T cell receptor beta chains from the same sample are listed, as sequenced in a study of identical twins (dated by TCRdb to about 2016). The protocol used for the library was 5' RACE. TCRdb shows the sequencer as Illumina HiSeq 2000. TCRdb applied fastp at Q25 and MiXCR to the public reads, then kept only in-frame beta chains. Every entry covers one CDR3 protein and lists the most common genes and DNA from its rows. This sample has 350,000 to 500,000 distinct CDR3 sequences in its table, and about a fifth of those were observed once. The ten largest clones capture 10% to 15% of the sample. Input material: naive T cells sorted from blood. Per the publication, the cell subset or site label means: cells isolated with a human naive T-cell isolation kit. Every receptor here comes from a man between 50 and 59 years old in good health.

This clonotype showed up just a few times. J is TRBJ2-5 and V is TRBV7-9; 9 bases map to TRBD2. The CDR3 contains 17 residues. Germline V gene sequence: CDR1 SEHNR, CDR2 FQNEAQ (reference sequence). The J segment lost 7 bases and the V segment lost 5 bases, leaving 17 bases of the junction unmatched. The CDR3 DNA reads as TGTGCCAGCAGCGCCTACTTAACCGGGACTAGCACGGGGACCCAGTACTTC. It translates to CASSAYLTGTSTGTQYF. The complete variable domain, with remaining parts taken from reference TRBV7-9 and TRBJ2-5, reads DTGVSQNPRHKITKRGQNVTFRCDPISEHNRLYWYRQTLGQGPEFLTYFQNEAQLEKSRLLSDRFSAERPKGSFSTLEIQRTEQGDSAMYLCASSAYLTGTSTGTQYFGPGTRLLVL.

This clonotype was seen repeatedly, ten times or more. The CDR3 spells CASSLGTAVRQPQHF. CDR3 bases: TGTGCCAGCAGCTTAGGGACCGCGGTTCGTCAGCCCCAGCATTTT. The gene calls are TRBV7-9 and TRBJ1-5; unclear D gene. The V end was cut by 1 base, the J end by 6 bases, with 13 bases between. Germline V gene data show CDR1 as SEHNR and CDR2 as FQNEAQ (reference sequence). The CDR3 sequence is 15 residues long.

This clonotype was seen only once. The chain is built from TRBV19 and TRBJ2-7; 7 bases match TRBD1. Germline V gene lookup returns CDR1 LNHDA and CDR2 SQIVND (reference sequence). J was trimmed by 4 bases and V by 5 bases; bases with no gene match: 8. The CDR3 has 14 residues. The DNA of the CDR3 is TGTGCCAGTAGTGAGTCCGGGACAGCTTACGAGCAGTACTTC. Translating gives CASSESGTAYEQYF.

This clonotype was seen a handful of times. CDR3 protein: CSARDSSYEQYF. CDR3 sequence (DNA): TGCAGTGCTAGGGACAGCTCCTACGAGCAGTACTTC. The V gene is TRBV20-1, the J gene TRBJ2-7; maybe TRBD1 (6 bases). Germline V gene sequence: CDR1 DFQATT, CDR2 SNEGSKA (reference sequence). The ends were cut back, 3 bases at V and 0 bases at J, with 6 bases in the middle. The CDR3 sequence is 12 residues long.

The rearrangement links TRBV28 to TRBJ2-5; 7 bases are shared with TRBD1. V trimming: 6 bases; J trimming: 5 bases; junction bases outside the gene matches: 15. The CDR3 runs 16 residues. Germline CDR1 is MDHEN and CDR2 is SYDVKM. The CDR3 bases are TGTGCCAGCAGCCGTATCACCGACAGGGAACGGGAGACCCAGTACTTC. The encoded protein is CASSRITDRERETQYF.

Many counts were recorded for this clonotype. V and J are TRBV20-1 and TRBJ1-5, with D hard to call. The V end was cut by 3 bases, the J end by 0 bases, with 9 bases between. The V gene's germline CDR1 is DFQATT and CDR2 SNEGSKA (reference sequence). CDR3 size: 14 residues. In nucleotides, the CDR3 is TGCAGTGCTAGGAGAGGAGATAGCAATCAGCCCCAGCATTTT. It is translated as CSARRGDSNQPQHF.

This clonotype showed up just a few times. This rearrangement joins TRBV20-1 to TRBJ2-5; 11 positions match TRBD2. The CDR3 loop spans 15 amino acids. Germline-derived CDR1 and CDR2 are DFQATT and SNEGSKA (reference sequence). V lost 4 bases and J lost 4; bases outside the gene matches: 8. The CDR3 bases are TGCAGTGCTACTGACGGGACTAGCGGTCTAGAGACCCAGTACTTC. Translated: CSATDGTSGLETQYF.

This clonotype was seen many times. The chain uses TRBV12-3 or TRBV12-4 and TRBJ2-7; tentative D call: TRBD2 (7 bases). This CDR3 has 15 amino acids. Trimming stripped 4 bases from V and 9 bases from J, with 22 bases between. This CDR3 is CASSSVPGGYEVQYF. The DNA of the CDR3 is TGTGCCAGCAGTTCCGTACCGGGGGGCTACGAGGTGCAGTACTTC.

The chain uses TRBV27 and TRBJ1-2, with a weak D call TRBD1 (5 bases). Germline CDR1 is MNHEY and CDR2 is SMNVEV (reference sequence). The CDR3 has 14 amino acids. V was pared by 1 base and J by 6 bases, with 12 bases between. CDR3 DNA: TGTGCCAGCAGTTTATTAGGGGACGGGAATGGCTACACCTTC. This sequence encodes CASSLLGDGNGYTF.

This clonotype was detected ten times or more. The rearrangement joins TRBV27 to TRBJ2-5; 8 bases match TRBD1. V dropped 5 bases and J dropped 2; count of bases not matched to a gene: 7. Germline V CDR1 and CDR2: MNHEY, SMNVEV (reference sequence). The length of the CDR3 is 15 residues. The CDR3 sequence is CASSLATGGQETQYF. In DNA form, the CDR3 reads TGTGCCAGCAGTCTAGCTACAGGGGGTCAAGAGACCCAGTACTTC.

This sequence joins TRBV18 and TRBJ2-6; D not certain. The CDR3 contains 16 residues. Trimming shortened V by 6 bases and J by 4 bases, and 16 bases separated the two germline ends. Looked up from germline, CDR1 is KGHSH and CDR2 is LQKENI. The CDR3 nucleotides read TGTGCCAGCTCCCGCTCCGCCGCTCGAGGGGCCAACGTCCTGACTTTC. Protein: CASSRSAARGANVLTF.

This clonotype was counted many times. The chain uses TRBV5-6 and TRBJ2-3; D remains ambiguous. Germline-derived CDR1 and CDR2 are SGHDT and YYEEEE. CDR3 length equals 14 residues. Trimming left V 0 bases short and J 1 base short, with 6 bases between. DNA for the CDR3: TGTGCCAGCAGCTTGGGAGACCGCACAGATACGCAGTATTTT. Its translation: CASSLGDRTDTQYF.

This chain links TRBV12-3 or TRBV12-4 with TRBJ2-5, with 13 bases matching TRBD2. The J segment lost 1 base and the V segment lost 4 bases, leaving 3 bases of the junction unmatched. This CDR3 is built from 16 residues. The CDR3 DNA sequence: TGTGCCAGCAGTTACCGACTAGCGGGGGGCCAAGAGACCCAGTACTTC. This gives the protein CASSYRLAGGQETQYF.

A few counts support this clonotype. This chain links TRBV5-1 with TRBJ2-1, with 9 bases identical to TRBD2. CDR3 length: 15 residues. Germline trimming cut 6 bases from V and 3 bases from J; bases unmatched to any gene: 7. Germline V gene data show CDR1 as SGHRS and CDR2 as YFSETQ. The CDR3 coding sequence is TGCGCCAGCACCGTAGCGGGAGTTGGCTACAATGAGCAGTTCTTC. It encodes CASTVAGVGYNEQFF. Variable domain in full (rest from reference TRBV5-1 and TRBJ2-1): KAGVTQTPRYLIKTRGQQVTLSCSPISGHRSVSWYQQTPGQGLQFLFEYFSETQRNKGNFPGRFSGRQFSNSRSEMNVSTLELGDSALYLCASTVAGVGYNEQFFGPGTRLTVL.

The chain links TRBV27 to TRBJ2-7; D remains unclear. Germline CDR1 reads MNHEY; CDR2 reads SMNVEV (reference sequence). This CDR3 is built from 13 residues. Trimming cost V 5 bases and J 4 bases, with 12 bases left between them. DNA for the CDR3: TGTGCCAGCAGTCATGACCCTCATTACGAGCAGTACTTC. Translated, it gives CASSHDPHYEQYF.

Regarding this clonotype: This may arise from a read error, as a much more abundant clone is one base away. The V call is TRBV6-5, the J call TRBJ1-1, with D tentatively TRBD1 (6 bases). Germline values: CDR1 MNHEY, CDR2 SVGAGI. The CDR3 sequence is 14 residues long. This CDR3 is CASSYFDRNTEALF. For the CDR3, the DNA is TGTGCCAGCAGTTACTTCGACAGGAACACTGAAGCTTTATTT.

This clonotype turned up a few times. The gene calls are TRBV12-3 or TRBV12-4 and TRBJ2-5, with D tentatively TRBD1 (5 bases). The CDR3 totals 15 residues. Trimming shortened V by 1 base and J by 2 bases, and 11 bases separated the two germline ends. The CDR3 nucleotides are TGTGCCAGCAGTTTAGGGTCAGGGCTTCAAGAGACCCAGTACTTC. This codes for CASSLGSGLQETQYF.

In its sample, this clonotype was seen many times. This rearrangement joins TRBV11-2 to TRBJ2-7; D ambiguous. This CDR3 has 16 residues. The germline V gene has CDR1 SGHAT and CDR2 FQNNGV. Trimming removed 0 bases at V and 1 base at J, with 13 bases between. As DNA, the CDR3 is TGTGCCAGCAGCTTAGATATTCCGGTGGGTTCCTACGAGCAGTACTTC. Translated: CASSLDIPVGSYEQYF.

The chain links TRBV2 to TRBJ2-1, with 11 bases identical to TRBD2. Germline V gene sequence: CDR1 SNHLY, CDR2 FYNNEI. The V gene end was trimmed by 8 bases and the J gene end by 6 bases; junction bases not matched to a gene: 6. The CDR3 length is 14 residues. The CDR3: CASSGLAGPNEQFF. The CDR3 DNA follows: TGTGCCAGCTCAGGACTAGCGGGCCCCAATGAGCAGTTCTTC.

This clonotype was seen repeatedly, ten times or more. The chain carries TRBV5-1 and TRBJ2-5, with a possible D match to TRBD1 (6 bases). Looked up from germline, CDR1 is SGHRS and CDR2 is YFSETQ. The CDR3 is made up of 17 amino acids. V was pared by 3 bases and J by 4 bases, with 22 bases between. The CDR3 reads CASSSSPQGSSGETQYF. The CDR3, as DNA: TGCGCCAGCAGCTCGAGTCCTCAGGGGAGTAGTGGAGAGACCCAGTACTTC. Full variable domain (remainder filled in from reference TRBV5-1 and TRBJ2-5): KAGVTQTPRYLIKTRGQQVTLSCSPISGHRSVSWYQQTPGQGLQFLFEYFSETQRNKGNFPGRFSGRQFSNSRSEMNVSTLELGDSALYLCASSSSPQGSSGETQYFGPGTRLLVL.

This clonotype has just a few counts. Possible read error: a much larger clone is one base away. The J gene is TRBJ2-7, the V gene TRBV2; 7 positions match TRBD2. J lost 6 bases, V lost 7 bases, and 12 bases had no gene match. The CDR3 consists of 14 residues. Germline loops: CDR1 SNHLY, CDR2 FYNNEI. The CDR3 DNA follows: TGTGCCAGCATAGAGGGGACTACCACATGCGAGCAGTACTTC. Translating it yields CASIEGTTTCEQYF.

This clonotype has at least ten counts. The genes are TRBV2 and TRBJ1-5; 8 nucleotides agree with TRBD1. The CDR3 sequence is 15 residues long. Germline assignment: CDR1 SNHLY and CDR2 FYNNEI. The V gene end was trimmed by 2 bases and the J gene end by 9 bases; junction bases not matched to a gene: 9. Here the CDR3 reads CASSERTGPQWPQHF. CDR3 DNA: TGTGCCAGCAGTGAAAGGACAGGGCCCCAATGGCCCCAGCATTTT.

This clonotype has a count of ten or more. Written as DNA, the CDR3 is TGTGCCAGCAGGTACGGTGGCACAGATACGCAGTATTTT. Translating it yields CASRYGGTDTQYF. The chain joins TRBV6-2 or TRBV6-3 to TRBJ2-3; D call uncertain. The germline CDR1 and CDR2 sequences are MNHEY and SVGEGT. This CDR3 contains 13 residues. V was cut by 6 bases and J by 1 base, with 8 bases left in between.